This section outlines one T cell receptor beta chain sequence together with its context. This record comes from a study of blood T cell repertoires in COVID-19. Study as a whole: The origin of the acute and convalescent COVID-19 samples was the United States, Italy and Spain. The analysed material was cDNA or gDNA that came from T cells, B-cell-depleted T cells, or PBMCs.

Authors' processing steps: Estimation of nucleated cell counts relied on the amplification of reference gene primers. Measured with immunoSEQ multiplex PCR; TCRdb has only the in-frame clones, and not every one. Clone size and V and J calls were adopted from that table, with D and trimming inferred from the DNA. The table includes about 100,000 clones, more than 75% detected once. J was trimmed by 4 bases and V by 2 bases; bases with no gene match: 2. Germline V lookup: CDR1 GTSNPN, CDR2 SVGIG (reference sequence). The CDR3 length is 12 residues. Sequencing was done on a sample of peripheral blood. The TCR comes from a human donor in a cohort sampled during active COVID-19. V usage is TRBV30 and J usage is TRBJ2-7; 7 bases line up with TRBD1. CDR3 sequence: CAWSSQGYEQYF. CDR3 nucleotide sequence: TGTGCCTGGAGTTCACAGGGGTACGAGCAGTACTTC.